This T cell receptor beta chain was documented in a study of cytomegalovirus exposure and HLA in healthy donors. Overall study: Early release data held tens of millions of unique TCRs from HLA-typed donors. General study points: Rare TCR sequences dominated, though some public TCRs recurred in many donors. Follow-up analysis found HLA locus-dependent TCR association rates, highest for DRB1 and lowest for HLA-C.

A note on this clone: Its antigen is currently unknown.

The germline V gene encodes CDR1 SQVTM and CDR2 ANQGSEA. The J segment lost 4 bases and the V segment lost 0 bases, leaving 5 bases of the junction unmatched. This CDR3 comprises 15 residues. A multiplex PCR was run with 60 Vbeta primers and 13 Jbeta primers. Sequencing used immunoSEQ multiplex PCR; TCRdb keeps in-frame clones, though not all of them. The data hold around 120,000 clones, with around four fifths observed a single time. Sequenced input: PBMCs. This chain joins TRBV29-1 and TRBJ2-2, with TRBD2 matching 7 bases. The receptor was isolated from a boy between 10 and 17 years old in good health and CMV-seronegative. DNA of the CDR3: TGCAGCGTTGAAGAGGCGGGAGCGGGCACCGGGGAGCTGTTTTTT. Its protein is CSVEEAGAGTGELFF.